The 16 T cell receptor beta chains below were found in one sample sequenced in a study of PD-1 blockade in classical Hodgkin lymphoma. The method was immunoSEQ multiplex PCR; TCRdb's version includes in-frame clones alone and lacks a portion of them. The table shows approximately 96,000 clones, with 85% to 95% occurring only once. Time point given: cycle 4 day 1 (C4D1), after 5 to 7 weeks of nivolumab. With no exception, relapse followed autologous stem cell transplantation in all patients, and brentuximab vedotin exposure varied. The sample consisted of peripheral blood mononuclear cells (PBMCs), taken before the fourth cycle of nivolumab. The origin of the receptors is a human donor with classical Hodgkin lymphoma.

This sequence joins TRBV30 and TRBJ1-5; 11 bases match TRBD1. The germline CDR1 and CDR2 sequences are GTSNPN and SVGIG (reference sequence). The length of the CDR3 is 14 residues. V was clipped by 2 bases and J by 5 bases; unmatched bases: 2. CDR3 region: CAWSRDRGDQPQHF. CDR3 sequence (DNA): TGTGCCTGGAGTCGGGACAGGGGGGATCAGCCCCAGCATTTT.

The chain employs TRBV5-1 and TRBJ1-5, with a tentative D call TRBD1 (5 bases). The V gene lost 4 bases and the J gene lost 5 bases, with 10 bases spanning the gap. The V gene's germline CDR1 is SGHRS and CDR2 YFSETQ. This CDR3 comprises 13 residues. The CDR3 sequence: CASSRGGDQPQHF. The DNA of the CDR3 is TGCGCCAGCAGCAGGGGAGGGGATCAGCCCCAGCATTTT.

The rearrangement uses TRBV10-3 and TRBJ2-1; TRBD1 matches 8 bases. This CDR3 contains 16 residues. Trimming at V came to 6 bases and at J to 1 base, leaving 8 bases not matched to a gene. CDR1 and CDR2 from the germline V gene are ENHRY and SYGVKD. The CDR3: CAISSVDRGSYNEQFF. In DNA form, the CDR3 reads TGTGCCATCAGCTCCGTAGACAGGGGTTCCTACAATGAGCAGTTCTTC.

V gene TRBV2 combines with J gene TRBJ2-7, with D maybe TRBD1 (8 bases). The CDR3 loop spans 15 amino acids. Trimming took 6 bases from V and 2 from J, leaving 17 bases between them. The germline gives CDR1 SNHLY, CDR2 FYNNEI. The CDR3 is CASRLYRGGAYEQYF. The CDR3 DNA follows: TGTGCCAGCAGATTATACAGGGGGGGGGCCTACGAGCAGTACTTC.

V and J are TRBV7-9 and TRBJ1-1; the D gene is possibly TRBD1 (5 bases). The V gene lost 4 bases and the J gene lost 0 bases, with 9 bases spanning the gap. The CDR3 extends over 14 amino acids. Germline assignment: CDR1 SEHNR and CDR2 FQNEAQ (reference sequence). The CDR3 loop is CASSSRQLNTEAFF. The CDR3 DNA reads TGTGCCAGCAGCTCAAGACAGTTGAACACTGAAGCTTTCTTT. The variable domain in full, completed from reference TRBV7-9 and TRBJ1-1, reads DTGVSQNPRHKITKRGQNVTFRCDPISEHNRLYWYRQTLGQGPEFLTYFQNEAQLEKSRLLSDRFSAERPKGSFSTLEIQRTEQGDSAMYLCASSSRQLNTEAFFGQGTRLTVV.

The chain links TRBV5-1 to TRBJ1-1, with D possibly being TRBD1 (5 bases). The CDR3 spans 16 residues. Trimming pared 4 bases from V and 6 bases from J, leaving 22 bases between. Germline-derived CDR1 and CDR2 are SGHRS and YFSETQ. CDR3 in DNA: TGCGCCAGCAGCGGGGGAGGTAATCGGGGGTTGTCTGAAGCTTTCTTT. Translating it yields CASSGGGNRGLSEAFF.

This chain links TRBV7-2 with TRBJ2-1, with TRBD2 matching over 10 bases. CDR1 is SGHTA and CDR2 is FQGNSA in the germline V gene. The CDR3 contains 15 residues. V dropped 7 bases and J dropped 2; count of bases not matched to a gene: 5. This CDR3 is CASNPSGSPYNEQFF. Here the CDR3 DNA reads TGTGCCAGCAACCCTAGCGGGAGTCCCTACAATGAGCAGTTCTTC.

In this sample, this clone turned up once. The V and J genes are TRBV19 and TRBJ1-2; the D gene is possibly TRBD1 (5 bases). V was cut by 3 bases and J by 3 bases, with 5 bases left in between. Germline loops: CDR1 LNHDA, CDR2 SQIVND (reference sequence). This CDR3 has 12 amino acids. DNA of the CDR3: TGTGCCAGTAGTATCAGGGACTATGGCTACACCTTC. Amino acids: CASSIRDYGYTF.

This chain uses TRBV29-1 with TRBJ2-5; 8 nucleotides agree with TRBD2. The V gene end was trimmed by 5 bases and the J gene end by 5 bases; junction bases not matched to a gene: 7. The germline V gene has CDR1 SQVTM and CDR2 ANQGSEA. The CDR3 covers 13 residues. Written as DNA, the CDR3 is TGCAGCGTTACTGCGGGAGGCCGGGAGACCCAGTACTTC. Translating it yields CSVTAGGRETQYF.

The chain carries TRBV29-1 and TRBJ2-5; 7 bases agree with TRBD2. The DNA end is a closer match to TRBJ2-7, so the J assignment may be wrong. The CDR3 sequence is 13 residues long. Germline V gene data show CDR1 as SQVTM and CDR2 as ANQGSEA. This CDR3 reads CSVGPSGSYEQYF. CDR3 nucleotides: TGCAGCGTTGGGCCTAGCGGTTCCTACGAGCAGTACTTC.

The CDR3 region has the DNA TGCGCCAGCAGAATGAACACTTCTCCGGGCCCCATGTTCTTC. Translating it yields CASRMNTSPGPMFF. This chain uses TRBV5-1 with TRBJ2-1; no reliable D call. V was cut by 5 bases and J by 15 bases, with 24 bases left in between. Germline V gives CDR1 SGHRS, CDR2 YFSETQ. This CDR3 has 14 residues.

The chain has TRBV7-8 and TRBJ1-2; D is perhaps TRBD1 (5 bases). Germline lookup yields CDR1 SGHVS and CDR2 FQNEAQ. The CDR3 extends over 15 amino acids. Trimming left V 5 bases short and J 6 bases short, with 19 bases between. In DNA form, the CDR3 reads TGTGCCAGCAGCGACCTGACGGGACTCGGGAATGGCTACACCTTC. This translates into CASSDLTGLGNGYTF. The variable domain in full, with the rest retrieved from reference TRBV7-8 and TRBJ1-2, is GAGVSQSPRYKVAKRGQDVALRCDPISGHVSLFWYQQALGQGPEFLTYFQNEAQLDKSGLPSDRFFAERPEGSVSTLKIQRTQQEDSAVYLCASSDLTGLGNGYTFGSGTRLTVV.

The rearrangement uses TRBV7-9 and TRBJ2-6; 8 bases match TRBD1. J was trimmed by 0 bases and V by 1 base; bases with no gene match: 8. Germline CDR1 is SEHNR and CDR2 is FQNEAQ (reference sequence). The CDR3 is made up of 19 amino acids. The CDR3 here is CASSLVVGTGLSGANVLTF. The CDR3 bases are TGTGCCAGCAGCTTAGTGGTCGGGACAGGCCTCTCTGGGGCCAACGTCCTGACTTTC.

The CDR3 region is CASSSQGSGTEAFF. The CDR3 DNA is TGTGCCAGCAGCTCCCAGGGATCGGGCACTGAAGCTTTCTTT. The rearrangement uses TRBV11-2 and TRBJ1-1, with D possibly matching TRBD1 (5 bases). The CDR3 covers 14 residues. Germline CDR1 SGHAT, CDR2 FQNNGV. Trimming shortened V by 4 bases and J by 4 bases, and 13 bases separated the two germline ends.

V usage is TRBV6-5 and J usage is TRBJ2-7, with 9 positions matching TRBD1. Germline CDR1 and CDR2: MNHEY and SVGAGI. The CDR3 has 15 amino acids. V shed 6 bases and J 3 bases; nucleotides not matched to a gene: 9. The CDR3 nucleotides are TGTGCCAGCAGCACCCTCCGGGACAGGGTCTACGAGCAGTACTTC. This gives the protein CASSTLRDRVYEQYF.

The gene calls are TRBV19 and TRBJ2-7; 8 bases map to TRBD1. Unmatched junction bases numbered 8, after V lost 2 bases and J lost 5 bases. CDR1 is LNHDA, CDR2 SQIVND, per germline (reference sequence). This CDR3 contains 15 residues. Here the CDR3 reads CASSIPGQVPDEQYF. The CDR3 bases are TGTGCCAGTAGTATACCGGGACAGGTCCCCGACGAGCAGTACTTC.